This T cell receptor beta chain was sequenced for a study of T-cell memory formation after mild COVID-19. Study background: Largely, TCR clusters stayed within a single donor.

TCRdb re-called the 5' RACE reads through MiXCR, storing one row per CDR3 protein. The table includes hundreds of thousands of distinct CDR3 sequences, roughly 20% detected once. This clonotype was observed a handful of times. With 3 bases clipped from V and 4 bases from J, the junction kept 7 bases outside the gene matches. CDR3 length: 15 amino acids. The sample comprised PBMCs or a T cell subset sorted from them (not recorded which). The V gene is TRBV12-3 or TRBV12-4, the J gene TRBJ2-3; TRBD2 matches 7 bases. This sequence was found in an adult woman who had mild COVID-19 (a few samples of this study predate the infection). Cell type and time point are not known. The CDR3 DNA reads TGTGCCAGCAGTTTCGTGGGAGGGGAATCAGATACGCAGTATTTT. It codes for CASSFVGGESDTQYF.